This T cell receptor beta chain was sequenced in a study of cytomegalovirus exposure and HLA in healthy donors. Whole-study findings and limits: It was reportedly the case that the classifier diagnosed cytomegalovirus status with high specificity and sensitivity. Analyzed later, association rates of TCRs varied across HLA loci, with DRB1 most and HLA-C fewest.

60 Vbeta and 13 Jbeta primers were used in PCR. Profiled with immunoSEQ multiplex PCR; TCRdb holds only in-frame clones, not every one. The sample consists of roughly 120,000 clones, around 77% of them appearing once. The germline V gene encodes CDR1 SNHLY and CDR2 FYNNEI. The CDR3 is made up of 11 amino acids. J gave up 9 bases and V 8 bases, and 3 bases lay outside the gene matches. As to this clone: Antigen unknown.

This clonotype was obtained from a woman between 40 and 55 years old in good health and CMV-seropositive. Material for sequencing was PBMCs. The rearrangement uses TRBV2 and TRBJ2-1, with 8 bases matching TRBD1. Here the CDR3 reads CASDRGGEQFF. CDR3 bases: TGTGCCAGCGACAGGGGCGGTGAGCAGTTCTTC. Full variable domain (outside the CDR3, taken from reference TRBV2 and TRBJ2-1): EPEVTQTPSHQVTQMGQEVILRCVPISNHLYFYWYRQILGQKVEFLVSFYNNEISEKSEIFDDQFSVERPDGSNFTLKIRSTKLEDSAMYFCASDRGGEQFFGPGTRLTVL.